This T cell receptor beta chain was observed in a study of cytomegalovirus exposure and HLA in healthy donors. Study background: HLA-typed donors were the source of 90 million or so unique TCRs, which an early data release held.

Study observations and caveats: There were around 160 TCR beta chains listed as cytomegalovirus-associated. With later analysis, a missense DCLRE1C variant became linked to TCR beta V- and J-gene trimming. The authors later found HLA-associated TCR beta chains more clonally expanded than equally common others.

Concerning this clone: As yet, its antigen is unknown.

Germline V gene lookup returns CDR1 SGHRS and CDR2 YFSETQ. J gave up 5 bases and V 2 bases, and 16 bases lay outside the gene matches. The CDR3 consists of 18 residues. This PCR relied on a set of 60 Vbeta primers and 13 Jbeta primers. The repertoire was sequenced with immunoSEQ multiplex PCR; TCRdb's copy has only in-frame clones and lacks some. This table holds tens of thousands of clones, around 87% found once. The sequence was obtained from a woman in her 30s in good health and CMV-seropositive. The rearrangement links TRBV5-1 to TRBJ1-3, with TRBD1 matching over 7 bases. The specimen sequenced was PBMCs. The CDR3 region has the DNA TGCGCCAGCAGCTTAGCTTTCGGGACTTCAGGGGGTAGAAACACCATATATTTT. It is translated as CASSLAFGTSGGRNTIYF.